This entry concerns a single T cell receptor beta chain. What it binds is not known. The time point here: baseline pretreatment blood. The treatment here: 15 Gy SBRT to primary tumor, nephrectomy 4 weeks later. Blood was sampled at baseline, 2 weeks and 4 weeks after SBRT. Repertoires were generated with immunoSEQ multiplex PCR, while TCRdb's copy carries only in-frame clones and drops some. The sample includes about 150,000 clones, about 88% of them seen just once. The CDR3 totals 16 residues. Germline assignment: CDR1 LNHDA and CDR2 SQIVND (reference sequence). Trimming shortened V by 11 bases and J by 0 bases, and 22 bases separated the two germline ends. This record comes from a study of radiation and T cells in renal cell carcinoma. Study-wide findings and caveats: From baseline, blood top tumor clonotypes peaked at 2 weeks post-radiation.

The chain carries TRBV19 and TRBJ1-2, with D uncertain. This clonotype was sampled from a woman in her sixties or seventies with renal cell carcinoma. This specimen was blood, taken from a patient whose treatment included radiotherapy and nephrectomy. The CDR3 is CAFPWRKSTTNYGYTF. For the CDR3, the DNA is TGTGCCTTCCCTTGGAGAAAATCGACCACTAACTATGGCTACACCTTC. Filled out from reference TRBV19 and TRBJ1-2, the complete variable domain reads DGGITQSPKYLFRKEGQNVTLSCEQNLNHDAMYWYRQDPGQGLRLIYYSQIVNDFQKGDIAEGYSVSREKKESFPLTVTSAQKNPTAFYLCAFPWRKSTTNYGYTFGSGTRLTVV.